Below, 21 T cell receptor beta chains from the same sample are listed, as sequenced in a study of shared clonotypes between healthy human individuals. TCRdb keeps only in-frame clones here, not all; method: immunoSEQ multiplex PCR. The profile covers about 1 million clones, with 75% to 85% appearing a single time and approximately 0.5% taken by the ten largest. Source material: memory CD4+ T cells from PBMCs. The subset here: CD45RA-negative fraction. The origin of the receptors is a man between 18 and 29 years old in good health. Some clones in this sample may be carry-over from other donors' samples.

This clone was observed a few times. This chain connects TRBV4-2 to TRBJ2-1; D is unresolved. CDR3 length: 14 amino acids. Germline V gene data show CDR1 as LGHNA and CDR2 as YNFKEQ. Trimming stripped 0 bases from V and 9 bases from J, with 12 bases between. CDR3 nucleotide sequence: TGTGCCAGCAGCCAAGATGTTGGCGATAGTGAGCAGTTCTTC. Amino acid sequence: CASSQDVGDSEQFF.

On this clone: Other DNA sequences in this specimen translate into the identical CDR3. The V gene is TRBV5-1, the J gene TRBJ1-1; no definite D call. Trimming cost V 0 bases and J 1 base, with 7 bases left between them. Per the germline V gene, CDR1 is SGHRS and CDR2 is YFSETQ. This CDR3 contains 14 residues. The CDR3 coding sequence is TGCGCCAGCAGCTTGGTGGGAGCGAACACTGAAGCTTTCTTT. Amino acids: CASSLVGANTEAFF.

The chain is built from TRBV29-1 and TRBJ2-1, with D hard to call. Germline lookup yields CDR1 SQVTM and CDR2 ANQGSEA. CDR3 length equals 11 residues. V was pared by 5 bases and J by 13 bases, with 15 bases between. Here the CDR3 reads CSVLTIGIQFF. As DNA, the CDR3 is TGCAGCGTTCTTACAATAGGGATCCAGTTCTTC.

This chain links TRBV18 with TRBJ1-2; 8 bases fit TRBD1. The CDR3 is 18 amino acids. Trimming cost V 1 base and J 7 bases; bases outside gene matches: 17. Germline lookup yields CDR1 KGHSH and CDR2 LQKENI. The CDR3 DNA follows: TGTGCCAGCTCACCACTCTTCCGGGACAGGAGCCATTTGGGTGGCTACACCTTC. Translating gives CASSPLFRDRSHLGGYTF.

The rearrangement joins TRBV14 to TRBJ1-2; a weak D match, TRBD1 (5 bases). Deletions cut 3 bases from V and 8 bases from J, with 13 bases between. The CDR3 totals 13 residues. Germline V lookup: CDR1 SGHDN, CDR2 FVKESK. CDR3 sequence: CASSQSREMGYTF. The DNA for the CDR3 is TGTGCCAGCAGCCAGTCCAGGGAAATGGGCTACACCTTC.

The sample holds one count of this clone. The genes are TRBV18 and TRBJ2-7, with D maybe TRBD2 (6 bases). V shed 6 bases and J shed 2 bases, with 11 bases lying between them. Germline V CDR1 and CDR2: KGHSH, LQKENI. This CDR3 is built from 13 residues. DNA for the CDR3: TGTGCCAGCTCGTCGGGACTCGCCTACGAGCAGTACTTC. This translates into CASSSGLAYEQYF.

The CDR3 nucleotides are TGTGCCAGCAGCTTGGAGGACAGAGCCAACTATGGCTACACCTTC. It is translated as CASSLEDRANYGYTF. This rearrangement joins TRBV7-8 to TRBJ1-2, with a tentative D call TRBD1 (6 bases). Looked up from germline, CDR1 is SGHVS and CDR2 is FQNEAQ. This CDR3 is 15 amino acids long. The germline V and J ends were trimmed by 3 bases and 2 bases, with 13 bases remaining between them.

This clone was detected only a few times. V usage is TRBV9 and J usage is TRBJ1-2, with TRBD1 as a possible D gene (5 bases). This CDR3 region has 15 residues. The germline V and J ends were trimmed by 0 bases and 1 base, with 10 bases remaining between them. Germline loops: CDR1 SGDLS, CDR2 YYNGEE. The CDR3 is CASSVGDGDNYGYTF. CDR3 DNA: TGTGCCAGCAGCGTAGGGGACGGAGATAACTATGGCTACACCTTC. Drawing the rest from reference TRBV9 and TRBJ1-2, the complete variable domain is DSGVTQTPKHLITATGQRVTLRCSPRSGDLSVYWYQQSLDQGLQFLIQYYNGEERAKGNILERFSAQQFPDLHSELNLSSLELGDSALYFCASSVGDGDNYGYTFGSGTRLTVV.

The gene calls are TRBV27 and TRBJ2-3, with TRBD2 matching over 10 bases. With V trimmed by 3 bases and J by 5 bases, 5 bases remained unmatched. Per germline, CDR1 MNHEY and CDR2 SMNVEV (reference sequence). CDR3 length equals 15 residues. This CDR3 reads CASSFASGSGDTQYF. The DNA of the CDR3 is TGTGCCAGCAGTTTTGCTAGCGGGAGCGGAGATACGCAGTATTTT.

This chain joins TRBV21-1 and TRBJ2-7; the table names TRBD1, a call not compared with the DNA. TRBV21-1 counts as a pseudogene. This CDR3 spans 15 amino acids. DNA for the CDR3: TGTGCCAGCAGCAAAGTCCCGTGGGCTGAATACGAGCAGTACTTC. Translated, it gives CASSKVPWAEYEQYF.

The chain recombines TRBV4-1 with TRBJ1-4; 8 nucleotides match TRBD1. The germline gives CDR1 MGHRA, CDR2 YSYEKL. The CDR3 sequence is 17 residues long. The J segment lost 1 base and the V segment lost 2 bases, leaving 6 bases of the junction unmatched. The CDR3 is CASSQYRQGRTNEKLFF. CDR3 nucleotides: TGCGCCAGCAGCCAATACCGACAGGGGAGAACTAATGAAAAACTGTTTTTT.

The chain uses TRBV19 and TRBJ2-4; 7 bases map to TRBD1. The CDR3 is 13 amino acids. Trimming cost V 10 bases and J 5 bases; bases outside gene matches: 8. Germline CDR1 and CDR2: LNHDA and SQIVND (reference sequence). CDR3 region: CATTRQGENIQYF. The CDR3 DNA is TGTGCCACAACCCGACAGGGCGAAAACATTCAGTACTTC.

The chain combines TRBV2 with TRBJ1-1; the match to TRBD1 covers 7 bases. Germline CDR1 reads SNHLY; CDR2 reads FYNNEI. J lost 4 bases, V lost 6 bases, and 11 bases had no gene match. The CDR3 extends over 15 amino acids. The DNA for the CDR3 is TGTGCCAGCAGCCGGGACAGTATTGAGGCCACTGAAGCTTTCTTT. It yields the protein CASSRDSIEATEAFF.

The chain employs TRBV6-5 and TRBJ1-5, with D perhaps TRBD1 (5 bases). The CDR3 length is 14 residues. In germline, CDR1 is MNHEY, CDR2 SVGAGI. V was shortened by 6 bases and J by 7 bases, with 16 bases between the two germline ends. CDR3 in amino acids: CASSPPGARQPQHF. For the CDR3, the DNA is TGTGCCAGCAGCCCCCCTGGGGCTCGGCAGCCCCAGCATTTT.

This clone turned up a few times. The gene calls are TRBV30 and TRBJ2-2, with 7 bases lining up with TRBD1. The CDR3 is made up of 15 amino acids. Germline V gene data show CDR1 as GTSNPN and CDR2 as SVGIG (reference sequence). The junction had 9 bases not matched to a gene; V was cut back by 2 bases and J by 6 bases. CDR3 coding DNA: TGTGCCTGGAGTATGACGACAGGGCGTCCCGGGGAGCTGTTTTTT. Translation: CAWSMTTGRPGELFF.

V gene TRBV10-1 combines with J gene TRBJ2-1; 9 bases line up with TRBD2. V dropped 2 bases and J dropped 12; count of bases not matched to a gene: 5. This CDR3 spans 13 amino acids. Germline assignment: CDR1 WNHNN and CDR2 SYGVQD (reference sequence). In DNA, the CDR3 is TGCGCCAGCAGTGAGAAGGGACTAGCAGTGCAGTTCTTC. Translated, it gives CASSEKGLAVQFF.

The chain couples TRBV5-4 to TRBJ2-1; 11 bases line up with TRBD2. Trimming at V came to 1 base and at J to 7 bases, leaving 4 bases not matched to a gene. CDR3 length equals 15 residues. CDR1 is SGHNT and CDR2 is YYREEE in the germline V gene (reference sequence). CDR3 in DNA: TGTGCCAGCAGCTTGCCCGCTAGCGGGAGGAATGAGCAGTTCTTC. It is translated as CASSLPASGRNEQFF.

J is TRBJ2-5 and V is TRBV11-2; D is ambiguous. V lost 3 bases, J lost 0 bases, and 5 bases lay in between. Germline V gives CDR1 SGHAT, CDR2 FQNNGV. The length of the CDR3 is 13 residues. CDR3 protein: CASSFGHQETQYF. The CDR3 nucleotides are TGTGCCAGCAGCTTCGGACACCAAGAGACCCAGTACTTC.

This clone has a handful of counts. The chain links TRBV28 to TRBJ2-2; 12 nucleotides align to TRBD1. CDR3 length: 15 amino acids. V dropped 6 bases and J dropped 5; count of bases not matched to a gene: 4. Germline CDR1 and CDR2: MDHEN and SYDVKM. CDR3 loop: CASSGDRGRTGELFF. As DNA, the CDR3 is TGTGCCAGCAGCGGGGACAGGGGGCGTACCGGGGAGCTGTTTTTT. Full variable domain (rest looked up from reference TRBV28 and TRBJ2-2): DVKVTQSSRYLVKRTGEKVFLECVQDMDHENMFWYRQDPGLGLRLIYFSYDVKMKEKGDIPEGYSVSREKKERFSLILESASTNQTSMYLCASSGDRGRTGELFFGEGSRLTVL.

About this clone: The same CDR3 is also encoded by other DNA sequences in this sample. The CDR3 nucleotides are TGTGCCAGCAGCTTGGCGGGAGACACTGAAGCTTTCTTT. Its protein is CASSLAGDTEAFF. The chain recombines TRBV5-5 with TRBJ1-1; D uncertain. The V end was cut by 0 bases, the J end by 3 bases, with 6 bases between. The CDR3 has 13 residues. Germline CDR1 is SGHKS and CDR2 is YYEKEE (reference sequence).

The CDR3 DNA reads TGTGCCAGCAGCTCCCCATTGGAGACTAGTGGGGCGAACACCGGGGAGCTGTTTTTT. It yields the protein CASSSPLETSGANTGELFF. This sequence joins TRBV11-2 and TRBJ2-2, with a tentative D call TRBD2 (6 bases). Trimming removed 4 bases from V and 0 bases from J, with 21 bases in between. Germline V CDR1 and CDR2: SGHAT, FQNNGV. The CDR3 length is 19 residues.